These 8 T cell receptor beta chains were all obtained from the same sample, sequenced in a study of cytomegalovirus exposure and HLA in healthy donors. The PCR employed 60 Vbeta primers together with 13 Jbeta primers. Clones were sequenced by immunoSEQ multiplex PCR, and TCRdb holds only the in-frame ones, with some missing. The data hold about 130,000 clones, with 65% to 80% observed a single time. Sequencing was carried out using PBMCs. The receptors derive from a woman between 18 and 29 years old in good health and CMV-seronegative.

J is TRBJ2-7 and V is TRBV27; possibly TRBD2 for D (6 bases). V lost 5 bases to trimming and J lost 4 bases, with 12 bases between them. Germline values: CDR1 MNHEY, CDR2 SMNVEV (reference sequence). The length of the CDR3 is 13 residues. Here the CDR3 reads CASSQDGRYEQYF. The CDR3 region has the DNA TGTGCCAGCAGTCAAGACGGGAGATACGAGCAGTACTTC.

CDR3 sequence (DNA): TGTGCCTGGAGTGTAGGGAGGACTAGCGGTTTTCTCTACGAGCAGTACTTC. Translated: CAWSVGRTSGFLYEQYF. The V gene is TRBV30, the J gene TRBJ2-7; 10 bases map to TRBD2. The CDR3 is 17 residues long. Looked up from germline, CDR1 is GTSNPN and CDR2 is SVGIG (reference sequence). The V gene end was trimmed by 0 bases and the J gene end by 3 bases; junction bases not matched to a gene: 11.

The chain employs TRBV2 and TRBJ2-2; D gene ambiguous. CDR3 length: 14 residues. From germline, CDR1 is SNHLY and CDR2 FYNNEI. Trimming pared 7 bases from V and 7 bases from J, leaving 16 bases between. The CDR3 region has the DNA TGTGCCAGCACCTTTTTGGGCATTGGCGGGGAGCTGTTTTTT. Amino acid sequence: CASTFLGIGGELFF.

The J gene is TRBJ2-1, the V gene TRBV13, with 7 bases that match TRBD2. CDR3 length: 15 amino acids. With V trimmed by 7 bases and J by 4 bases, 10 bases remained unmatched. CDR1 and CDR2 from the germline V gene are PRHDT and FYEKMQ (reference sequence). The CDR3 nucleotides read TGTGCCAGCACCCCGGGGGGTAGCGGATACAATGAGCAGTTCTTC. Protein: CASTPGGSGYNEQFF.

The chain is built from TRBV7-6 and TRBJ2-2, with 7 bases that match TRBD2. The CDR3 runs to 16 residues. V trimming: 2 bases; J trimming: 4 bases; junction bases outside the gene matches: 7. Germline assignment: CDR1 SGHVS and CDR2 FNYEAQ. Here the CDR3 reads CASSLSAVAGTGELFF. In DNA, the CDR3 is TGTGCCAGCAGCTTATCCGCAGTAGCGGGCACCGGGGAGCTGTTTTTT. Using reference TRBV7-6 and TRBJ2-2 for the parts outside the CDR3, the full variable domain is GAGVSQSPRYKVTKRGQDVALRCDPISGHVSLYWYRQALGQGPEFLTYFNYEAQQDKSGLPNDRFSAERPEGSISTLTIQRTEQRDSAMYRCASSLSAVAGTGELFFGEGSRLTVL.

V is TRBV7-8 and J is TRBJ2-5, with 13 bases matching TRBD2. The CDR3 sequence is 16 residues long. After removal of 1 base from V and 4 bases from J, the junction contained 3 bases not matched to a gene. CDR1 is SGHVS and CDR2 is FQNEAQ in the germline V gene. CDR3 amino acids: CASSLGTSGSRETQYF. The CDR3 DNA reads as TGTGCCAGCAGCTTAGGGACTAGCGGGAGTCGAGAGACCCAGTACTTC.

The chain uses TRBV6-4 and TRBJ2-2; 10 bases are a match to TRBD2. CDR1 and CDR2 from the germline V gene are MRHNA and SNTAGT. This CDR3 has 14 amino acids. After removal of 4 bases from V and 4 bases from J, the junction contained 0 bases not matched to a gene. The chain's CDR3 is CASSVAGGTGELFF. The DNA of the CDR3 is TGTGCCAGCAGTGTAGCGGGAGGCACCGGGGAGCTGTTTTTT.

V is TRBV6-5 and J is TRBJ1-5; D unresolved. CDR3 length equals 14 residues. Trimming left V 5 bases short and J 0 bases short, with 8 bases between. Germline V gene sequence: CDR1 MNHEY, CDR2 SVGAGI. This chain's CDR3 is CASSDTYSNQPQHF. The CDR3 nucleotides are TGTGCCAGCAGTGACACCTATAGCAATCAGCCCCAGCATTTT.